One sample yielded the 23 T cell receptor beta chains listed below, sequenced in a study of T cell responses to AZD1222 COVID-19 vaccine. Profiling relied on immunoSEQ multiplex PCR, and the TCRdb table lists in-frame clones only, not all of them. The profile covers under 140,000 clones, with 70% to 90% appearing a single time and about 3.3% taken by the ten largest. The sample in question was peripheral blood, obtained on day 0 of AZD1222 vaccination. Every receptor here comes from an adult in good health.

The rearrangement joins TRBV24-1 to TRBJ2-7; D may be TRBD2 (5 bases). This CDR3 spans 17 amino acids. Trimming took 9 bases from V and 2 from J, leaving 25 bases between them. Germline V lookup: CDR1 KGHDR, CDR2 SFDVKD. CDR3 sequence reads: CATAGRRPGHGTYEQYF. CDR3 nucleotides: TGTGCCACCGCTGGACGGCGCCCCGGTCACGGGACCTACGAGCAGTACTTC.

The chain links TRBV28 to TRBJ2-1; 10 positions agree with TRBD1. The V and J ends lost 8 bases and 4 bases, in that order; junction bases with no gene match: 5. CDR3 length: 14 amino acids. The germline gives CDR1 MDHEN, CDR2 SYDVKM. The CDR3 loop is CASRGQGTYNEQFF. In nucleotides, the CDR3 is TGTGCCAGCCGGGGACAGGGGACATACAATGAGCAGTTCTTC.

The gene calls are TRBV27 and TRBJ2-7; either TRBD1 or TRBD2 may fit D (5 bases each). The germline CDR1 and CDR2 sequences are MNHEY and SMNVEV (reference sequence). V was cut by 4 bases and J by 3 bases, with 16 bases left in between. This CDR3 has 15 amino acids. The CDR3 DNA reads as TGTGCCAGCAGTTCCTTTTCGGGACGACTCTACGAGCAGTACTTC. It is translated as CASSSFSGRLYEQYF.

The chain employs TRBV5-6 and TRBJ2-2; TRBD1 is a possible D gene (6 bases). Looked up from germline, CDR1 is SGHDT and CDR2 is YYEEEE. Trimming pared 3 bases from V and 4 bases from J, leaving 22 bases between. CDR3 length: 18 amino acids. CDR3 sequence: CASSSRRRAGVGTGELFF. The DNA of the CDR3 is TGTGCCAGCAGCTCTAGACGCCGCGCAGGGGTGGGCACCGGGGAGCTGTTTTTT.

This clone turned up a few times. The chain links TRBV20-1 to TRBJ2-5; tentative D call: TRBD1 (6 bases). The germline V gene has CDR1 DFQATT and CDR2 SNEGSKA (reference sequence). The V end lost 3 bases, the J end lost 4 bases, and 9 bases lay between the germline ends. The CDR3 extends over 12 amino acids. The DNA of the CDR3 is TGCAGTGCTAGTCTAGGGGGAGAGACCCAGTACTTC. Its protein product is CSASLGGETQYF.

This sequence joins TRBV7-2 and TRBJ1-1, with 8 bases fitting TRBD1. The germline gives CDR1 SGHTA, CDR2 FQGNSA. There are 15 residues in the CDR3. V trimming: 4 bases; J trimming: 4 bases; junction bases outside the gene matches: 8. The CDR3 DNA reads as TGTGCCAGCAGCTCCTCCTCACAGGGGGGCACTGAAGCTTTCTTT. It codes for CASSSSSQGGTEAFF.

This clone appeared a single time. The chain has TRBV18 and TRBJ1-1; D uncertain. The CDR3 covers 12 residues. V gave up 3 bases and J gave up 3 bases, with 5 bases separating them. Looked up from germline, CDR1 is KGHSH and CDR2 is LQKENI. CDR3 amino acids: CASSPGDTEAFF. As DNA, the CDR3 is TGTGCCAGCTCACCTGGGGACACTGAAGCTTTCTTT.

This chain uses TRBV5-1 with TRBJ2-2; the match to TRBD2 covers 10 bases. V lost 4 bases and J lost 3; bases outside the gene matches: 3. The CDR3 is made up of 15 amino acids. The germline V gene has CDR1 SGHRS and CDR2 YFSETQ. The CDR3 DNA reads as TGCGCCAGCAGCAGGCTAGCGGGGGACACCGGGGAGCTGTTTTTT. It encodes CASSRLAGDTGELFF.

The chain employs TRBV2 and TRBJ1-3; no firm D call. The CDR3 is made up of 15 amino acids. V dropped 7 bases and J dropped 4 bases, with 17 bases sitting between them. The germline gives CDR1 SNHLY, CDR2 FYNNEI. The CDR3 region is CASMPRGYLGNTIYF. CDR3 DNA sequence: TGTGCCAGCATGCCACGGGGTTATTTGGGAAACACCATATATTTT.

The CDR3 DNA sequence: TGTGCCAGCACCCTGACCGGGAGAAATGGCTACACCTTC. Translating gives CASTLTGRNGYTF. The rearrangement uses TRBV6-5 and TRBJ1-2; D call uncertain. V was clipped by 7 bases and J by 6 bases, with 15 bases between them. In germline, CDR1 is MNHEY, CDR2 SVGAGI. The CDR3 consists of 13 residues.

The chain couples TRBV5-5 to TRBJ2-3; tentative D call: TRBD1 (7 bases). Germline V gene sequence: CDR1 SGHKS, CDR2 YYEKEE (reference sequence). With 5 bases removed from V and 4 bases from J, the gap between germline ends came to 17 bases. This CDR3 region has 15 residues. CDR3 sequence reads: CASSFDREAADTQYF. CDR3 DNA sequence: TGTGCCAGCAGTTTTGACAGGGAGGCTGCAGATACGCAGTATTTT.

This CDR3 is CASSQGRGGESEKLFF. The CDR3 DNA reads TGTGCCAGCAGCCAAGGTCGCGGGGGGGAAAGTGAAAAACTGTTTTTT. This chain uses TRBV3-1 (or the pseudogene TRBV3-2) with TRBJ1-4; possible D gene TRBD1, 5 bases. CDR1 and CDR2 from the germline V gene are LGHDT and YNNKEL (reference sequence). Trimming took off 1 base at V and 7 bases at J, with 16 bases between the two ends. The CDR3 sequence is 16 residues long.

The chain carries TRBV6-1 and TRBJ1-1; possible D gene TRBD1, 6 bases. Germline V CDR1 and CDR2: MNHNS, SASEGT. Trimming removed 2 bases from V and 4 bases from J, with 20 bases in between. This CDR3 region has 17 residues. The CDR3 protein is CASSERGPGGGRTEAFF. CDR3 DNA: TGTGCCAGCAGTGAACGGGGCCCGGGGGGCGGACGCACTGAAGCTTTCTTT.

The J gene is TRBJ2-3, the V gene TRBV4-2; no reliable D call. V was shortened by 1 base and J by 6 bases, with 5 bases between the two germline ends. Per germline, CDR1 LGHNA and CDR2 YNFKEQ. The CDR3 has 12 amino acids. CDR3 nucleotide sequence: TGTGCCAGCAGCCAAGTATCTGATACGCAGTATTTT. Translation gives CASSQVSDTQYF.

The chain is built from TRBV29-1 and TRBJ2-1, with no clear D. The germline V and J ends were trimmed by 7 bases and 7 bases, with 17 bases remaining between them. The germline V gene encodes CDR1 SQVTM and CDR2 ANQGSEA. The CDR3 loop spans 13 amino acids. DNA for the CDR3: TGCAGCGGGCAGAATTCAGGTGGGAATGAGCAGTTCTTC. Translation: CSGQNSGGNEQFF.

The J gene is TRBJ2-3, the V gene TRBV13; 9 positions agree with TRBD1. Germline lookup yields CDR1 PRHDT and CDR2 FYEKMQ (reference sequence). V shed 5 bases, J shed 8 bases, and the junction held 8 bases outside the gene matches. This CDR3 has 14 amino acids. This CDR3 is CASSPTGGDGTQYF. The CDR3 nucleotides are TGTGCCAGCAGCCCGACAGGGGGTGACGGTACGCAGTATTTT.

The chain employs TRBV3-1 (or the pseudogene TRBV3-2) and TRBJ2-2; 9 bases match TRBD1. CDR1 and CDR2 from the germline V gene are LGHDT and YNNKEL (reference sequence). CDR3 length equals 16 residues. Trimming at V came to 3 bases and at J to 0 bases, leaving 2 bases not matched to a gene. CDR3 sequence: CASSQGTGSNTGELFF. The CDR3 nucleotides are TGTGCCAGCAGCCAGGGGACAGGGTCGAACACCGGGGAGCTGTTTTTT.

The chain couples TRBV30 to TRBJ1-4; 9 positions match TRBD1. The CDR3 runs to 14 residues. V dropped 4 bases and J dropped 8; count of bases not matched to a gene: 8. The germline V gene encodes CDR1 GTSNPN and CDR2 SVGIG (reference sequence). Written as DNA, the CDR3 is TGTGCCTGGACCCGACAGGGGGGTCGGGAAAAACTGTTTTTT. Translated: CAWTRQGGREKLFF.

A few counts support this clone. V usage is TRBV5-1 and J usage is TRBJ2-3; maybe TRBD1 (5 bases). The CDR3 length is 16 residues. V was clipped by 2 bases and J by 3 bases, with 16 bases between them. The V gene's germline CDR1 is SGHRS and CDR2 YFSETQ. The CDR3, as DNA: TGCGCCAGCAGCTTCCCCGGGCAGGGATGGACAGATACGCAGTATTTT. The encoded protein is CASSFPGQGWTDTQYF. Complete variable domain (other parts from reference TRBV5-1 and TRBJ2-3): KAGVTQTPRYLIKTRGQQVTLSCSPISGHRSVSWYQQTPGQGLQFLFEYFSETQRNKGNFPGRFSGRQFSNSRSEMNVSTLELGDSALYLCASSFPGQGWTDTQYFGPGTRLTVL.

The chain is built from TRBV7-9 and TRBJ2-1, with 7 bases that match TRBD2. Losses at the gene ends were 1 base for V and 4 bases for J; bases not matched to a gene: 1. Per the germline V gene, CDR1 is SEHNR and CDR2 is FQNEAQ (reference sequence). This CDR3 is 14 amino acids long. The DNA for the CDR3 is TGTGCCAGCAGCTTAGGGGACTATTACAATGAGCAGTTCTTC. Translating gives CASSLGDYYNEQFF.

This chain joins TRBV2 and TRBJ2-7, with 8 nucleotides matching TRBD1. CDR1 is SNHLY, CDR2 FYNNEI, per germline. Trimming at V came to 2 bases and at J to 5 bases, leaving 11 bases not matched to a gene. The CDR3 has 16 amino acids. The DNA for the CDR3 is TGTGCCAGCAGTGAACACCGGACAGGGTCCCCCAACGAGCAGTACTTC. Translating gives CASSEHRTGSPNEQYF.

Only one count was recorded for this clone. The gene calls are TRBV27 and TRBJ2-5; D may be TRBD2 (6 bases). The CDR3 is 16 residues long. Per the germline V gene, CDR1 is MNHEY and CDR2 is SMNVEV (reference sequence). V was cut by 4 bases and J by 0 bases, with 15 bases left in between. The CDR3 DNA follows: TGTGCCAGCAGTTCCCCTACGGGGGTCAACCAAGAGACCCAGTACTTC. This gives the protein CASSSPTGVNQETQYF.

V gene TRBV3-1 (or the pseudogene TRBV3-2) combines with J gene TRBJ2-1, with unresolved D. CDR3 length: 12 residues. Germline CDR1 LGHDT, CDR2 YNNKEL (reference sequence). Trimming shortened V by 2 bases and J by 12 bases, and 11 bases separated the two germline ends. For the CDR3, the DNA is TGTGCCAGCAGCCAAAGGGCACTCACGCAGTTCTTC. Translation gives CASSQRALTQFF.